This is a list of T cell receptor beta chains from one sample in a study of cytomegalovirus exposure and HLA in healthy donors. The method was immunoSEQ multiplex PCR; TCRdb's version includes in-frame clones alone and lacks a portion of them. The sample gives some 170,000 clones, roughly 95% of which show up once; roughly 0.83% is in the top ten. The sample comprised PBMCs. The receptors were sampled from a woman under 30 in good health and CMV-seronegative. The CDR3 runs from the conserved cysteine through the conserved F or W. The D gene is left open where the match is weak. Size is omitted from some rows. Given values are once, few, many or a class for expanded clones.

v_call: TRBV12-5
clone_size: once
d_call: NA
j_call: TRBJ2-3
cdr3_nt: TGTGCTAGTGGCTACGTTGACTCCACAGATACGCAGTATTTT
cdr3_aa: CASGYVDSTDTQYF

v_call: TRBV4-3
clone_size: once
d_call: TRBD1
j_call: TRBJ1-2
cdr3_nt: TGCGCCAGCACCTTCACCCGAGGGGGCGACTATGGCTACACCTTC
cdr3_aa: CASTFTRGGDYGYTF

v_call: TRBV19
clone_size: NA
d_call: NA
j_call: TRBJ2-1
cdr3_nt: TGTGCCAGTAGTATTACAGGGACGGGTGAGCAGTTCTTC
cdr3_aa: CASSITGTGEQFF

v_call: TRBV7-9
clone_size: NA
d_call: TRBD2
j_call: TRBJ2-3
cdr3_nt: TGTGCCAGCTTGAACGGGGGGGCGCCGGAAGATACGCAGTATTTT
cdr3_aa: CASLNGGAPEDTQYF

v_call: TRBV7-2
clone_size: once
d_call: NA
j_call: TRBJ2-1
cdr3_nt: TGTGCCAGCAGCATGAATAGCGGTAACTCCTACAATGAGCAGTTCTTC
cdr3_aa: CASSMNSGNSYNEQFF

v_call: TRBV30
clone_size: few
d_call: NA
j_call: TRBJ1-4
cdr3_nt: TGTGCCTGTACCACAGGGAGTAGGGCAACTAATGAAAAACTGTTTTTT
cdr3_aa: CACTTGSRATNEKLFF

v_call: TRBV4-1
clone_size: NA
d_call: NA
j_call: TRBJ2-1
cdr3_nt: TGCGCCAGCAGCTTTACTAGCTTATCGAGCAATGAGCAGTTCTTC
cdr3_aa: CASSFTSLSSNEQFF

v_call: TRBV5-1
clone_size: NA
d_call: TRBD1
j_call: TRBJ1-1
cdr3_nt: TGCGCCAGCAGCGCCCGGACAGGGAACACTGAAGCTTTCTTT
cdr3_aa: CASSARTGNTEAFF

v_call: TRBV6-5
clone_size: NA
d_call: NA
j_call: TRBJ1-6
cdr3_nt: TGTGCCAGCAGTTGGGGGACGGGAGATAGGTCACCCCTCCACTTT
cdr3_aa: CASSWGTGDRSPLHF

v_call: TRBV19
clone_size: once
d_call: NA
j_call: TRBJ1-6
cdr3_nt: TGTGCCAGTAGTACCAGGACCCTCCGCGGGGGGAGGCCATCGAATTCACCCCTCCACTTT
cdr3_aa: CASSTRTLRGGRPSNSPLHF

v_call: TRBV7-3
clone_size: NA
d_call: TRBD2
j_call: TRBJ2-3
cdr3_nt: TGTGCCAGCAGCTTTAGCGGGGGTCGCACAGATACGCAGTATTTT
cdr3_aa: CASSFSGGRTDTQYF

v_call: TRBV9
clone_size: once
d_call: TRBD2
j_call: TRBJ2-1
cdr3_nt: TGTGCCAGCAGCGAGGCGGAGCGGGGGGCCTACAATGAGCAGTTCTTC
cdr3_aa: CASSEAERGAYNEQFF

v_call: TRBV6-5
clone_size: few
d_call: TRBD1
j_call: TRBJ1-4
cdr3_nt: TGTGCCAGCAGTTTAACGGGACAGGGTTTTCTGTTTTTT
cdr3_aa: CASSLTGQGFLFF

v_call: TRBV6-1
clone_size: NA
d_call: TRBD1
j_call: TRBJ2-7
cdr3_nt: TGTGCCAGCATCCGACAGGGGGCCCACGAGCAGTACTTC
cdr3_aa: CASIRQGAHEQYF

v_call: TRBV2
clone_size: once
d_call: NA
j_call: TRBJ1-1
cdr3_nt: TGTGCCAGCAGGGAAACGAGACTCGGGAACACTGAAGCTTTCTTT
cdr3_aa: CASRETRLGNTEAFF

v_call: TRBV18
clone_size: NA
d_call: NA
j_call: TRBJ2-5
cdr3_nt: TGTGCCAGCTCAGTCTCAGGCCAGCCAAAAGAGACCCAGTACTTC
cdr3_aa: CASSVSGQPKETQYF

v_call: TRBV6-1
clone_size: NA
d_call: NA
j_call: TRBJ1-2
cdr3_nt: TGTGCCAGGGAGGGTATTGATGGCTACACCTTC
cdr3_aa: CAREGIDGYTF

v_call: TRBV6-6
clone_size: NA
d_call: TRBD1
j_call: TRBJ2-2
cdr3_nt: TGTGCCAGCAGTGGCAGGGGGACCGGGGAGCTGTTTTTT
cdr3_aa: CASSGRGTGELFF

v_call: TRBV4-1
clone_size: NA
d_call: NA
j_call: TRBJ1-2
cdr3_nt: TGCGCCAGCAGCCAAGATAGGGCAGGGCCTAATGGCTACACCTTC
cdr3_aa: CASSQDRAGPNGYTF

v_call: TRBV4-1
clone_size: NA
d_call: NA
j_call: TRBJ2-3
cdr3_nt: TGCGCCAGCAGCTCCAGGGATACGCAGTATTTT
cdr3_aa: CASSSRDTQYF

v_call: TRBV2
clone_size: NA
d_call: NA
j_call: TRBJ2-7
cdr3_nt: TGTGCCAGCAGTGGTAACACCGGGACACCCTACGAGCAGTACTTC
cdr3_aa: CASSGNTGTPYEQYF

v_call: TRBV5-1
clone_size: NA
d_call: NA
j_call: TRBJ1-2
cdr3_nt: TGCGCCAGCAGCTTTACAGGTGCCTATGGCTACACCTTC
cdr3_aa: CASSFTGAYGYTF

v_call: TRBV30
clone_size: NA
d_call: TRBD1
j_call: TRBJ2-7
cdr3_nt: TGTGCCTGGAGCCCCCGATTGGGACAGCAGTACGAGCAGTACTTC
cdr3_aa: CAWSPRLGQQYEQYF

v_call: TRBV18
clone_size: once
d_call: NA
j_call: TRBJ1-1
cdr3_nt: TGTGCCAGCTCACCCGTCCTCAGGGGGAACACTGAAGCTTTCTTT
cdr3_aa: CASSPVLRGNTEAFF

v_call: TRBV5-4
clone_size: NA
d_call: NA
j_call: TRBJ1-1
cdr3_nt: TGTGCCAGCAGCTGGTACAGGAACACTGAAGCTTTCTTT
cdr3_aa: CASSWYRNTEAFF

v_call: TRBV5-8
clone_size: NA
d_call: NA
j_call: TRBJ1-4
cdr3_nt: TGTGCCAGCAGCCCCGGGGAGAGCGCAACTAATGAAAAACTGTTTTTT
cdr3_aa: CASSPGESATNEKLFF

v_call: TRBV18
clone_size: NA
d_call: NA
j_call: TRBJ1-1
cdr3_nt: TGTGCCAGCTCGCGGGGGACGGGGAACACTGAAGCTTTCTTT
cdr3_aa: CASSRGTGNTEAFF

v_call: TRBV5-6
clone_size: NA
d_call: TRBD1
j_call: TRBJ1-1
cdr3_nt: TGTGCCAGCAGCTTGGGAGGGACAGGGGACACTGAAGCTTTCTTT
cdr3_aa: CASSLGGTGDTEAFF

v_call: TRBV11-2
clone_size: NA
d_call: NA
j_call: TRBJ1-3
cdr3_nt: TGTGCCAGCAGTCCTACCGGGGACACCATATATTTT
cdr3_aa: CASSPTGDTIYF

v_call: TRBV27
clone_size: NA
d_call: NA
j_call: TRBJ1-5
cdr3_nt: TGTGCCAGCAGTTTATCTGCAGGGAACAATCAGCCCCAGCATTTT
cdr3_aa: CASSLSAGNNQPQHF

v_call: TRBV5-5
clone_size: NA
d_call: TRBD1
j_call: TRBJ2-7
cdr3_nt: TGTGCCAGCAGAGTGGACAGGGGCCTCTCCTACGAGCAGTACTTC
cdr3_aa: CASRVDRGLSYEQYF

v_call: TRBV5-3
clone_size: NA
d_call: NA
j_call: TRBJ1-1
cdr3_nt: TGTGCCAGAAGACCTGGCTGGCGAGGGTGCGCGAACACTGAAGCTTTCTTT
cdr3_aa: CARRPGWRGCANTEAFF

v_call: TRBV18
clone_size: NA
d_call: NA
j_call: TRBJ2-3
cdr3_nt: TGTGCCAGCTCACCTCCATCTTCTAGAGTCACAGATACGCAGTATTTT
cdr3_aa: CASSPPSSRVTDTQYF

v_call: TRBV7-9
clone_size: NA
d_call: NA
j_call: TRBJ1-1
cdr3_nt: TGTGCCAGCAGCCTATCGGGATGGAGGGACACTGAAGCTTTCTTT
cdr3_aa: CASSLSGWRDTEAFF

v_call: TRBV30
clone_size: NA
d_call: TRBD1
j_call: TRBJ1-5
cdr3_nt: TGTGCCTGGAGTGCTTGGACAGGGCGAGCGGGCAATCAGCCCCAGCATTTT
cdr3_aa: CAWSAWTGRAGNQPQHF

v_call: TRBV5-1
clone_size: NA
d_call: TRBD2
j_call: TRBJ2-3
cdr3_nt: TGCGCCAGCAGCTTGGTTTGGGAGGGGTTAGATACGCAGTATTTT
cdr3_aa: CASSLVWEGLDTQYF

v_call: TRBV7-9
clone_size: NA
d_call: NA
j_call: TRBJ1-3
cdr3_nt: TGTGCCAGCAGCCCCCTAACAGGGTCTGGAAACACCATATATTTT
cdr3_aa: CASSPLTGSGNTIYF

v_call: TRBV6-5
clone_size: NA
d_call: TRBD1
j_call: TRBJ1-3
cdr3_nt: TGTGCCAGCAGTTACTCACAGGGACAGGAAGGAAACACCATATATTTT
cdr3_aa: CASSYSQGQEGNTIYF

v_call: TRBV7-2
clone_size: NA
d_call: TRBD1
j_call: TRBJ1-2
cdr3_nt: TGTGCCAGCAGCTTAAACCGACAGGGGGCAAATGGCTACACCTTC
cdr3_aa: CASSLNRQGANGYTF

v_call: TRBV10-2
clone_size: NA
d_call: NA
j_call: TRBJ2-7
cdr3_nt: TGCGCCAGCAGTGAGTCTAGCGTGTCCTACGAGCAGTACTTC
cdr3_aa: CASSESSVSYEQYF

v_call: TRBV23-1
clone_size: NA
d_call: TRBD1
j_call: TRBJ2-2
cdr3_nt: TGCGCCAGCAGCCTAGGACAGGGGGATACGAACACCGGGGAGCTGTTTTTT
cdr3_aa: CASSLGQGDTNTGELFF

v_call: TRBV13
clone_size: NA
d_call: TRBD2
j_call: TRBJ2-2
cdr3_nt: TGTGCCAGCAGCTGGGGACTAGCGTCAGTCGGGGAGCTGTTTTTT
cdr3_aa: CASSWGLASVGELFF

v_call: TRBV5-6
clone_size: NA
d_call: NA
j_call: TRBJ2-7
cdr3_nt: TGTGCCAGCAGCTTAGCCTTGCGAGGAGGGTACGAGCAGTACTTC
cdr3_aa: CASSLALRGGYEQYF

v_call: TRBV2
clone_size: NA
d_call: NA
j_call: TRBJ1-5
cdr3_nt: TGTGCCAGCAGGAGCAACAGGCAGCCCCAGCATTTT
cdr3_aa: CASRSNRQPQHF